These T cell receptor beta chains were read from a single sample in a study of shared clonotypes between healthy human individuals. Profiling relied on immunoSEQ multiplex PCR, and the TCRdb table lists in-frame clones only, not all of them. The repertoire holds around 550,000 clones, with roughly 95% as singletons. Sequenced input: naive CD8+ T cells sorted from blood. The receptors stem from a woman in her 30s in good health. The CDR3 runs from the conserved cysteine through the conserved F or W. D genes are given only for firm matches. Not all rows give a size; the values are once, few, many and, for expanded clones, a class.

j_call v_call d_call clone_size cdr3_nt cdr3_aa
TRBJ1-5 TRBV2 TRBD1 - TGTGCCAGCAGGGCCGAGACAGGGGCCGCCAGTCAGCCCCAGCATTTT CASRAETGAASQPQHF
TRBJ2-1 TRBV28 TRBD2 once TGTGCCAGCAGGCGGACTAGCGGGAGAAATGAGCAGTTCTTC CASRRTSGRNEQFF
TRBJ2-2 TRBV5-1 - - TGCGCCAGCAGCTTCTCCGGGGAGCTGTTTTTT CASSFSGELFF
TRBJ1-1 TRBV28 - - TGTGCCAGCAGTTTCCTGGGAGGAGGAGGCACTGAAGCTTTCTTT CASSFLGGGGTEAFF
TRBJ2-7 TRBV11-3 - - TGTGCCAGCAGCTTACTACCCCCCAGGCCGAGCTCCTACGAGCAGTACTTC CASSLLPPRPSSYEQYF
TRBJ2-7 TRBV28 TRBD1 - TGTGCCAGCGGGTGGACAGGGGGCAACTACGAGCAGTACTTC CASGWTGGNYEQYF
TRBJ2-2 TRBV27 - - TGTGCCAGCAGTTTTAGAACCGGGGAGCTGTTTTTT CASSFRTGELFF
TRBJ1-5 TRBV19 - - TGTGCCAGTAGCGAACAGGGATTTCTCAATCAGCCCCAGCATTTT CASSEQGFLNQPQHF
TRBJ2-7 TRBV14 - once TGTGCCAGCAGCCAAGTTTCCCAGGGCGACGAGCAGTACTTC CASSQVSQGDEQYF
TRBJ2-7 TRBV4-1 TRBD1 - TGCGCCAGCAGCCAAGTTCTCGGACAGGCCTACGAGCAGTACTTC CASSQVLGQAYEQYF
TRBJ1-1 TRBV27 - - TGTGCCAGCAGTTTGTCCCGAGACACTGAAGCTTTCTTT CASSLSRDTEAFF
TRBJ2-1 TRBV15 - - TGTGCCACCAGCAGAGAGAATGTGGAGGATAATGAGCAGTTCTTC CATSRENVEDNEQFF
TRBJ2-7 TRBV4-1 - - TGCGCCAGCAGCCAAGTCCCAGCGGCCTCCTACGAGCAGTACTTC CASSQVPAASYEQYF
TRBJ2-7 TRBV7-9 - - TGTGCCAGCAGGCCGGGACTCCAGTACGAGCAGTACTTC CASRPGLQYEQYF
TRBJ2-7 TRBV11-1 TRBD2 - TGTGCCAGCAGCGTACTAGCGGGGAGCTCCTACGAGCAGTACTTC CASSVLAGSSYEQYF
TRBJ2-2 TRBV5-1 - - TGCGCCAGCAGCCCTACGACAGGCGGTAACACCGGGGAGCTGTTTTTT CASSPTTGGNTGELFF
TRBJ2-7 TRBV5-6 TRBD2 - TGTGCCAGCAGCTTGAGCACTAGCGGGAGTAGGTACTTC CASSLSTSGSRYF
TRBJ2-7 TRBV4-2 TRBD1 - TGTGCCAGCAGCCAAGAGATCCCCAGGACAGGTATTTCCTACGAGCAGTACTTC CASSQEIPRTGISYEQYF
TRBJ2-2 TRBV5-1 - - TGCGCCAGCAGCCTTAGATCCCACACCGGGGAGCTGTTTTTT CASSLRSHTGELFF
TRBJ1-2 TRBV28 - - TGTGCCAGCAGTTTACGGGGGGCTGACGGCTATGGCTACACCTTC CASSLRGADGYGYTF